The 22 T cell receptor beta chains listed next were all sequenced from one sample in a study of cytomegalovirus exposure and HLA in healthy donors. Vbeta (60) and Jbeta (13) primers were used in the PCR. The protocol was immunoSEQ multiplex PCR, while the TCRdb copy is restricted to in-frame clones and leaves out a portion. The sample totals approximately 93,000 clones. What was sequenced was PBMCs. Receptor source: a woman in her 30s in good health and CMV-seronegative.

This rearrangement joins TRBV7-2 to TRBJ2-5, with TRBD2 matching over 15 bases. The end of the DNA aligns better with TRBJ2-7, so the J call may be wrong. The CDR3 is 16 amino acids. In germline, CDR1 is SGHTA, CDR2 FQGNSA. The CDR3 nucleotides read TGTGCCAGCAGCTCCCGGACTAGCGGGGGGGCTTACGAGCAGTACTTC. It encodes CASSSRTSGGAYEQYF.

The CDR3, as DNA: TGTGCCAGCAGCTCCTTCATCGGGACAGGGAACATTCAGTACTTC. Its translation is CASSSFIGTGNIQYF. The chain has TRBV7-2 and TRBJ2-4; 9 nucleotides agree with TRBD1. The CDR3 totals 15 residues. Looked up from germline, CDR1 is SGHTA and CDR2 is FQGNSA. V was pared by 4 bases and J by 7 bases, with 8 bases of the junction left unmatched.

The rearrangement uses TRBV30 and TRBJ2-6; D unresolved. With 3 bases removed from V and 3 bases from J, the gap between germline ends came to 6 bases. Per the germline V gene, CDR1 is GTSNPN and CDR2 is SVGIG (reference sequence). The CDR3 has 13 residues. Here the CDR3 reads CAWRSGGANVLTF. The CDR3, as DNA: TGTGCCTGGAGGAGTGGTGGGGCCAACGTCCTGACTTTC.

The rearrangement links TRBV28 to TRBJ2-7, with TRBD2 matching over 7 bases. The CDR3 has 14 amino acids. V shed 7 bases and J 6 bases; nucleotides not matched to a gene: 12. The germline V gene has CDR1 MDHEN and CDR2 SYDVKM. CDR3 region: CASTQRQGGAEQYF. The CDR3 DNA follows: TGTGCCAGCACTCAACGTCAGGGAGGGGCCGAGCAGTACTTC.

This chain uses TRBV4-1 with TRBJ2-5; D remains ambiguous. Per the germline V gene, CDR1 is MGHRA and CDR2 is YSYEKL. The CDR3 totals 15 residues. The ends were cut back, 3 bases at V and 2 bases at J, with 13 bases in the middle. CDR3 nucleotides: TGCGCCAGCAGCCACCCGGGTCGGAATCAAGAGACCCAGTACTTC. It is translated as CASSHPGRNQETQYF.

This chain connects TRBV11-2 to TRBJ1-5; D possibly corresponds to TRBD1 (6 bases). The germline V gene encodes CDR1 SGHAT and CDR2 FQNNGV. Trimming cost V 0 bases and J 5 bases, with 8 bases left between them. This CDR3 is 14 amino acids long. This CDR3 is CASSLEGAYQPQHF. The CDR3, as DNA: TGTGCCAGCAGCTTAGAGGGGGCTTATCAGCCCCAGCATTTT.

V usage is TRBV19 and J usage is TRBJ1-2; the D is unclear. The length of the CDR3 is 14 residues. The ends were cut back, 6 bases at V and 0 bases at J, with 11 bases in the middle. In germline, CDR1 is LNHDA, CDR2 SQIVND (reference sequence). The CDR3 DNA sequence: TGTGCCAGTAGATTGCCCGAGCCTAACTATGGCTACACCTTC. Protein sequence: CASRLPEPNYGYTF.

CDR3 nucleotides: TGCGCCAGCAGCTTGGGTCTAGCGGGGGGATCGTCAGAGACCCAGTACTTC. Translation gives CASSLGLAGGSSETQYF. The J gene is TRBJ2-5, the V gene TRBV5-1, with 11 bases identical to TRBD2. CDR3 size: 17 residues. V gave up 0 bases and J gave up 4 bases; unmatched junction bases: 8. The germline V gene encodes CDR1 SGHRS and CDR2 YFSETQ.

The rearrangement links TRBV6-6 to TRBJ1-3, with 7 bases fitting TRBD1. Germline V lookup: CDR1 MNHNY, CDR2 SVGAGI (reference sequence). Trimming took 2 bases from V and 6 from J; bases not matched to a gene: 7. The CDR3 is made up of 15 amino acids. The CDR3 DNA sequence: TGTGCCAGCAGTTACGGACAGGCGGTGGAAAACACCATATATTTT. Its protein is CASSYGQAVENTIYF.

The rearrangement uses TRBV29-1 and TRBJ2-1, with TRBD2 identical over 9 bases. Germline CDR1 SQVTM, CDR2 ANQGSEA. V lost 3 bases and J lost 8; bases outside the gene matches: 14. The CDR3 loop spans 16 amino acids. The DNA for the CDR3 is TGCAGCGTTGAGACGGGAGTAGCGGGAGAAATTGATGAGCAGTTCTTC. It codes for CSVETGVAGEIDEQFF.

The chain is built from TRBV5-6 and TRBJ2-5; tentative D call: TRBD2 (6 bases). Per the germline V gene, CDR1 is SGHDT and CDR2 is YYEEEE. V was shortened by 3 bases and J by 5 bases, with 14 bases between the two germline ends. The CDR3 has 14 amino acids. The CDR3 region is CASSSSLAGETQYF. CDR3 nucleotide sequence: TGTGCCAGCAGCTCATCCCTGGCGGGGGAGACCCAGTACTTC.

J is TRBJ2-5 and V is TRBV7-9; perhaps TRBD1 as D (5 bases). The end of the DNA is better explained by TRBJ2-7, so the J call may be wrong. This CDR3 has 15 amino acids. The V gene's germline CDR1 is SEHNR and CDR2 FQNEAQ (reference sequence). The CDR3 region has the DNA TGTGCCAGCAGCTTCGGTCAGGGCCTGCCCTACGAGCAGTACTTC. Amino acid sequence: CASSFGQGLPYEQYF.

The V gene is TRBV19, the J gene TRBJ1-2; TRBD1 is a possible D gene (6 bases). V lost 0 bases and J lost 5, with 10 bases in between. CDR1 LNHDA and CDR2 SQIVND come from the germline V gene (reference sequence). The CDR3 is 14 residues long. DNA of the CDR3: TGTGCCAGTAGTATAGAGGGCAGGGGTTATGGCTACACCTTC. It encodes CASSIEGRGYGYTF.

The chain carries TRBV13 and TRBJ2-7; 8 nucleotides line up with TRBD2. The V and J ends lost 4 bases and 5 bases, in that order; junction bases with no gene match: 13. The germline V gene encodes CDR1 PRHDT and CDR2 FYEKMQ (reference sequence). There are 16 residues in the CDR3. The CDR3 region is CASSSAAGLDWDEQYF. The CDR3 DNA is TGTGCCAGCAGCTCCGCCGCGGGACTAGACTGGGACGAGCAGTACTTC.

The CDR3 region is CASSQASGKNTGELFF. CDR3 nucleotide sequence: TGTGCCAGCAGCCAAGCTAGCGGGAAGAACACCGGGGAGCTGTTTTTT. V and J are TRBV5-4 and TRBJ2-2; 9 positions match TRBD2. With 4 bases clipped from V and 1 base from J, the junction kept 5 bases outside the gene matches. Germline V CDR1 and CDR2: SGHNT, YYREEE (reference sequence). The CDR3 is 16 amino acids.

The V call is TRBV28, the J call TRBJ2-7; tentative D call: TRBD2 (6 bases). The CDR3 consists of 13 residues. Germline loops: CDR1 MDHEN, CDR2 SYDVKM. The germline V and J ends were trimmed by 4 bases and 4 bases, with 11 bases remaining between them. The CDR3 is CASSSRGIYEQYF. In nucleotides, the CDR3 is TGTGCCAGCAGTTCCCGGGGGATTTACGAGCAGTACTTC.

V gene TRBV2 combines with J gene TRBJ2-1; D is undetermined. This CDR3 comprises 11 residues. Deletions cut 6 bases from V and 13 bases from J, with 13 bases between. The germline V gene encodes CDR1 SNHLY and CDR2 FYNNEI. CDR3 nucleotides: TGTGCCAGCAGGGGTAGCTGGCACCAGTTCTTC. Its protein product is CASRGSWHQFF.

The rearrangement links TRBV27 to TRBJ2-5; a possible D gene is TRBD1 (6 bases). Germline values: CDR1 MNHEY, CDR2 SMNVEV (reference sequence). V was trimmed by 0 bases and J by 5 bases, leaving 10 bases between them. The CDR3 has 14 amino acids. The CDR3 DNA is TGTGCCAGCAGTTTATCCGTCAGGGGCGAGACCCAGTACTTC. As protein: CASSLSVRGETQYF.

The chain employs TRBV7-8 and TRBJ2-5; TRBD2 matches at 8 bases. V shed 4 bases, J shed 2 bases, and the junction held 6 bases outside the gene matches. The CDR3 covers 15 residues. Germline V gene sequence: CDR1 SGHVS, CDR2 FQNEAQ. In nucleotides, the CDR3 is TGTGCCAGCAGCTCGAGAAGCGGGGGACAAGAGACCCAGTACTTC. This sequence encodes CASSSRSGGQETQYF.

This chain joins TRBV19 and TRBJ2-3, with TRBD2 matching 11 bases. The germline CDR1 and CDR2 sequences are LNHDA and SQIVND (reference sequence). The CDR3 sequence is 15 residues long. The junction had 2 bases not matched to a gene; V was cut back by 3 bases and J by 3 bases. The CDR3 region is CASSIRLAGTDTQYF. The CDR3 coding sequence is TGTGCCAGTAGTATTAGACTAGCGGGAACAGATACGCAGTATTTT.

The V call is TRBV6-1, the J call TRBJ2-3; TRBD1 aligns across 8 bases. V shed 7 bases, J shed 0 bases, and the junction held 6 bases outside the gene matches. Germline V lookup: CDR1 MNHNS, CDR2 SASEGT. There are 15 residues in the CDR3. The CDR3 spells CASTGQGVSTDTQYF. The DNA for the CDR3 is TGTGCCAGCACCGGACAGGGAGTGAGCACAGATACGCAGTATTTT.

The gene calls are TRBV4-1 and TRBJ1-4, with D uncertain. The V end was cut by 0 bases, the J end by 0 bases, with 11 bases between. CDR1 MGHRA and CDR2 YSYEKL come from the germline V gene. The CDR3 length is 17 residues. CDR3 sequence (DNA): TGCGCCAGCAGCCAAGATCTGAGGGAGGCAACTAATGAAAAACTGTTTTTT. Translation gives CASSQDLREATNEKLFF.